These 26 T cell receptor beta chains were all obtained from the same sample, sequenced in a study of shared clonotypes between healthy human individuals. Profiled with immunoSEQ multiplex PCR; TCRdb holds only in-frame clones, not every one. The table includes 2 million to 2.5 million clones, approximately 96% detected once. The sequenced material came from naive CD4+ T cells sorted from blood. Sample subset: CD45RA+ positively selected. These receptor sequences come from a man in his late teens or twenties in good health.

The chain uses TRBV2 and TRBJ2-5, with TRBD2 matching over 12 bases. Matching the DNA end better, TRBJ2-7 makes the J call doubtful. The germline V gene has CDR1 SNHLY and CDR2 FYNNEI. The CDR3 length is 15 residues. CDR3 region: CASGGLAGSTHEQYF. CDR3 nucleotide sequence: TGTGCCAGCGGAGGACTAGCGGGATCCACCCACGAGCAGTACTTC.

The chain has TRBV6-1 and TRBJ2-7; possible D gene TRBD1, 6 bases. The V gene's germline CDR1 is MNHNS and CDR2 SASEGT. Trimming pared 7 bases from V and 2 bases from J, leaving 9 bases between. This CDR3 is built from 12 residues. The CDR3: CASTSGAYEQYF. In DNA form, the CDR3 reads TGTGCCAGCACCTCAGGGGCCTACGAGCAGTACTTC.

DNA of the CDR3: TGCGCCAGCAGCTCGGTCGGGACTACGTTGAAAACCGGGGAGCTGTTTTTT. Its translation is CASSSVGTTLKTGELFF. This sequence joins TRBV5-1 and TRBJ2-2; TRBD2 matches 7 bases. Trimming removed 3 bases from V and 5 bases from J; junction bases left unmatched: 13. This CDR3 has 17 residues. Per germline, CDR1 SGHRS and CDR2 YFSETQ.

Of note for this clone: Other DNA sequences of this sample code for an identical CDR3. This chain joins TRBV5-1 and TRBJ2-3, with 13 bases lining up with TRBD2. Trimming removed 4 bases from V and 4 bases from J; junction bases left unmatched: 3. Germline V gene lookup returns CDR1 SGHRS and CDR2 YFSETQ. The CDR3 runs to 15 residues. As DNA, the CDR3 is TGCGCCAGCAGCCCAGGACTAGCGGGGGCAGATACGCAGTATTTT. It is translated as CASSPGLAGADTQYF.

The V and J genes are TRBV10-3 and TRBJ1-3; TRBD1 is a possible D gene (5 bases). Trimming removed 3 bases at V and 3 bases at J, with 9 bases between. CDR1 and CDR2 (germline): ENHRY, SYGVKD. The CDR3 length is 14 residues. CDR3 bases: TGTGCCATCAGTGACGGGACTGGTGGAAACACCATATATTTT. It codes for CAISDGTGGNTIYF.

V gene TRBV19 combines with J gene TRBJ1-1; TRBD1 is a possible D gene (5 bases). CDR1 and CDR2 from the germline V gene are LNHDA and SQIVND (reference sequence). The V and J ends lost 6 bases and 0 bases respectively, with 14 bases between them. CDR3 length: 15 amino acids. Here the CDR3 reads CASSSYGGLNTEAFF. CDR3 in DNA: TGTGCCAGTAGCTCATACGGGGGATTGAACACTGAAGCTTTCTTT.

The rearrangement joins TRBV4-1 to TRBJ2-7; 7 bases match TRBD1. J was trimmed by 4 bases and V by 0 bases; bases with no gene match: 3. CDR1 and CDR2 from the germline V gene are MGHRA and YSYEKL. The CDR3 covers 14 residues. Here the CDR3 DNA reads TGCGCCAGCAGCCAAGAGACAGGGCGGTACGAGCAGTACTTC. Encoded protein: CASSQETGRYEQYF.

The V and J genes are TRBV5-6 and TRBJ1-4; no definite D call. In germline, CDR1 is SGHDT, CDR2 YYEEEE. The ends were cut back, 4 bases at V and 8 bases at J, with 21 bases in the middle. This CDR3 is 16 amino acids long. The CDR3 DNA sequence: TGTGCCAGCAGCCTTCGTTCCACCGGGTTTAAAGAAAAACTGTTTTTT. It specifies CASSLRSTGFKEKLFF. The entire variable domain, with the rest obtained from reference TRBV5-6 and TRBJ1-4, is as follows: DAGVTQSPTHLIKTRGQQVTLRCSPKSGHDTVSWYQQALGQGPQFIFQYYEEEERQRGNFPDRFSGHQFPNYSSELNVNALLLGDSALYLCASSLRSTGFKEKLFFGSGTQLSVL.

The chain recombines TRBV28 with TRBJ1-3; D gene ambiguous. CDR3 length: 12 amino acids. The V end lost 4 bases, the J end lost 0 bases, and 1 base lay between the germline ends. Germline-derived CDR1 and CDR2 are MDHEN and SYDVKM. In DNA, the CDR3 is TGTGCCAGCAGTTACTCTGGAAACACCATATATTTT. As protein: CASSYSGNTIYF.

The J gene is TRBJ1-1, the V gene TRBV29-1; D is uncertain. The CDR3 runs 12 residues. Germline V CDR1 and CDR2: SQVTM, ANQGSEA. V lost 4 bases, J lost 3 bases, and 9 bases lay in between. CDR3 sequence: CSVVGIHTEAFF. The CDR3 DNA is TGCAGCGTTGTCGGGATTCACACTGAAGCTTTCTTT.

This sequence joins TRBV6-1 and TRBJ1-2; D gene uncertain. Trimming stripped 1 base from V and 8 bases from J, with 17 bases between. This CDR3 is 15 amino acids long. CDR1 is MNHNS, CDR2 SASEGT, per germline. CDR3 in amino acids: CASSEVLGLEGGYTF. The CDR3 coding sequence is TGTGCCAGCAGTGAAGTCTTAGGACTCGAAGGGGGCTACACCTTC.

This rearrangement joins TRBV5-1 to TRBJ2-2; 11 bases are shared with TRBD1. CDR1 is SGHRS and CDR2 is YFSETQ in the germline V gene. Trimming cost V 0 bases and J 10 bases; bases outside gene matches: 11. This CDR3 is 17 amino acids long. The CDR3 nucleotides read TGCGCCAGCAGCTTGGGACCTCGGACAGGGGGCTCTGAGGAGCTGTTTTTT. It is translated as CASSLGPRTGGSEELFF. Looking up the rest from reference TRBV5-1 and TRBJ2-2 gives the full variable domain: KAGVTQTPRYLIKTRGQQVTLSCSPISGHRSVSWYQQTPGQGLQFLFEYFSETQRNKGNFPGRFSGRQFSNSRSEMNVSTLELGDSALYLCASSLGPRTGGSEELFFGEGSRLTVL.

The rearrangement uses TRBV5-4 and TRBJ2-5; 8 bases agree with TRBD1. J was trimmed by 4 bases and V by 4 bases; bases with no gene match: 9. The length of the CDR3 is 15 residues. Germline V lookup: CDR1 SGHNT, CDR2 YYREEE (reference sequence). CDR3 region: CASSTRSGGAETQYF. The CDR3 region has the DNA TGTGCCAGCAGCACACGTTCAGGGGGCGCAGAGACCCAGTACTTC.

This rearrangement joins TRBV9 to TRBJ2-1; TRBD2 matches 12 bases. Germline-derived CDR1 and CDR2 are SGDLS and YYNGEE. V lost 4 bases, J lost 4 bases, and 9 bases stayed unmatched. This CDR3 region has 17 residues. The CDR3 bases are TGTGCCAGCAGCTTCCGCACCGGGACTAGCGGGTACAATGAGCAGTTCTTC. Protein: CASSFRTGTSGYNEQFF.

The chain joins TRBV4-1 to TRBJ2-7; 10 bases are a match to TRBD2. V gave up 4 bases and J gave up 3 bases; unmatched junction bases: 9. CDR1 and CDR2 (germline): MGHRA, YSYEKL. The CDR3 covers 16 residues. The CDR3 sequence is CASSPGTSETNYEQYF. CDR3 in DNA: TGCGCCAGCAGCCCCGGGACTAGCGAGACGAACTACGAGCAGTACTTC.

The V call is TRBV28, the J call TRBJ1-1; TRBD1 aligns across 9 bases. CDR3 size: 14 residues. Unmatched junction bases numbered 8, after V lost 7 bases and J lost 5 bases. CDR1 MDHEN and CDR2 SYDVKM come from the germline V gene. Here the CDR3 DNA reads TGTGCCAGCAAGCCAGGACAGGGGAAGACTGAAGCTTTCTTT. Translating it yields CASKPGQGKTEAFF.

This chain joins TRBV2 and TRBJ2-2; no clear D. V lost 8 bases and J lost 4, with 8 bases in between. The CDR3 contains 12 residues. Germline V CDR1 and CDR2: SNHLY, FYNNEI. The CDR3 sequence: CASYSGTGELFF. The CDR3 nucleotides read TGTGCCAGCTATTCAGGCACCGGGGAGCTGTTTTTT.

The V gene is TRBV9, the J gene TRBJ2-7; either TRBD1 or TRBD2 may fit D (5 bases each). V was pared by 0 bases and J by 3 bases, with 13 bases between. This CDR3 has 15 residues. CDR1 and CDR2 (germline): SGDLS, YYNGEE. DNA for the CDR3: TGTGCCAGCAGCGTAGAGTGGGGGACGAGCTACGAGCAGTACTTC. Protein product: CASSVEWGTSYEQYF.

The chain uses TRBV10-3 and TRBJ2-3; no clear D gene. CDR3 length: 14 residues. V gave up 3 bases and J gave up 2 bases, with 9 bases separating them. Germline CDR1 is ENHRY and CDR2 is SYGVKD. The CDR3 sequence: CAISEFDSTDTQYF. The CDR3 DNA reads TGTGCCATCAGTGAATTTGACTCCACAGATACGCAGTATTTT.

The chain couples TRBV6-5 to TRBJ2-7; tentative D call: TRBD1 (5 bases). From germline, CDR1 is MNHEY and CDR2 SVGAGI. Trimming took 5 bases from V and 0 from J, leaving 14 bases between them. The CDR3 extends over 15 amino acids. CDR3 nucleotides: TGTGCCAGCAGTGCAGTGGACAAGAGCTCCTACGAGCAGTACTTC. Its translation: CASSAVDKSSYEQYF.

This chain uses TRBV7-8 with TRBJ2-7, with a tentative D call TRBD2 (7 bases). V was clipped by 1 base and J by 12 bases, with 16 bases between them. The CDR3 extends over 13 amino acids. CDR1 SGHVS and CDR2 FQNEAQ come from the germline V gene. CDR3 region: CASSLVVGGRRYF. CDR3 in DNA: TGTGCCAGCAGCTTAGTGGTCGGGGGGCGACGGTACTTC.

This clone was seen just once. The CDR3 nucleotides read TGTGCCAGCAGCTTAGCTGTTCTCTTCAGCGGGGCATCGGGCACCGGGGAGCTGTTTTTT. Its translation: CASSLAVLFSGASGTGELFF. The rearrangement links TRBV7-2 to TRBJ2-2; 7 bases fit TRBD2. The germline gives CDR1 SGHTA, CDR2 FQGNSA. V trimming: 0 bases; J trimming: 4 bases; junction bases outside the gene matches: 17. CDR3 size: 20 residues.

The rearrangement uses TRBV2 and TRBJ2-1; 10 nucleotides agree with TRBD1. CDR3 size: 15 residues. Trimming at V came to 9 bases and at J to 3 bases, leaving 8 bases not matched to a gene. Germline V gene data show CDR1 as SNHLY and CDR2 as FYNNEI. CDR3 DNA: TGTGCCAGTCACCCGGGACAGGGGAACTACAATGAGCAGTTCTTC. This sequence encodes CASHPGQGNYNEQFF.

The chain recombines TRBV7-2 with TRBJ2-7; the D call may be TRBD1 or TRBD2 (5 bases each). The V gene lost 1 base and the J gene lost 6 bases, with 19 bases spanning the gap. CDR3 size: 16 residues. Looked up from germline, CDR1 is SGHTA and CDR2 is FQGNSA. The CDR3 nucleotides are TGTGCCAGCAGCTTAGGGCCCCGGACGGGACGGAGCGAGCAGTACTTC. Translated, it gives CASSLGPRTGRSEQYF.

In its sample, this clone was seen once. The rearrangement joins TRBV16 to TRBJ2-7, with D perhaps TRBD2 (6 bases). V dropped 0 bases and J dropped 6 bases, with 21 bases sitting between them. Germline V gene lookup returns CDR1 KGHSY and CDR2 FQNENV. The CDR3 spans 17 residues. This chain's CDR3 is CASSQSPLGREGREQYF. CDR3 coding DNA: TGTGCCAGCAGCCAATCGCCCCTCGGGAGAGAAGGACGCGAGCAGTACTTC.

V usage is TRBV29-1 and J usage is TRBJ1-1, with TRBD1 identical over 7 bases. Trimming cost V 4 bases and J 1 base; bases outside gene matches: 9. Germline lookup yields CDR1 SQVTM and CDR2 ANQGSEA. The CDR3 extends over 15 amino acids. The CDR3 loop is CSVVWSGGKNTEAFF. CDR3 nucleotide sequence: TGCAGCGTTGTGTGGTCAGGGGGGAAGAACACTGAAGCTTTCTTT.